The 20 T cell receptor beta chains given below trace back to one sample, sequenced in a study of blood T cell repertoires in COVID-19. Sequenced by immunoSEQ multiplex PCR; TCRdb stores in-frame clones only, minus some. The data show more than 150,000 clones, around four fifths seen once. The sample was peripheral blood. All receptors derive from a man younger than 45 with active or convalescent COVID-19.

The rearrangement links TRBV6-5 to TRBJ2-2; 7 bases are shared with TRBD2. Germline CDR1 reads MNHEY; CDR2 reads SVGAGI. The CDR3 covers 12 residues. CDR3 loop: CASGGRAGELFF. CDR3 coding DNA: TGTGCTTCCGGAGGGAGGGCCGGGGAGCTGTTTTTT.

The V and J genes are TRBV12-1 and TRBJ2-7; TRBD2, the D gene given by the table, was not confirmed from the DNA. TRBV12-1 is shown as a pseudogene. CDR3 length equals 17 residues. CDR3 nucleotides: TGTGCCAGCAGCCTTCTAGCGGGGGGGCCGGGTTATTACGAGCAGTACGTC. Translating gives CASSLLAGGPGYYEQYV.

The V and J genes are TRBV11-3 and TRBJ2-6; D remains ambiguous. This CDR3 has 14 amino acids. Germline V CDR1 and CDR2: SGHNT, YENEEA. Deletions cut 6 bases from V and 2 bases from J, with 8 bases between. The CDR3 region has the DNA TGTGCCAGCAGTCCAAGCGCTGGGGCCAACGTCCTGACTTTC. Protein sequence: CASSPSAGANVLTF. Full variable domain (missing parts from reference TRBV11-3 and TRBJ2-6): EAGVVQSPRYKIIEKKQPVAFWCNPISGHNTLYWYLQNLGQGPELLIRYENEEAVDDSQLPKDRFSAERLKGVDSTLKIQPAELGDSAVYLCASSPSAGANVLTFGAGSRLTVL.

V is TRBV20-1 and J is TRBJ2-3; no reliable D call. Trimming took 5 bases from V and 7 from J, leaving 10 bases between them. The CDR3 is 11 amino acids. Looked up from germline, CDR1 is DFQATT and CDR2 is SNEGSKA (reference sequence). As DNA, the CDR3 is TGCAGTGCTGATGGTCTAAATACGCAGTATTTT. It codes for CSADGLNTQYF.

The chain recombines TRBV7-9 with TRBJ1-5, with D maybe TRBD1 (6 bases). Germline-derived CDR1 and CDR2 are SEHNR and FQNEAQ (reference sequence). The CDR3 is 13 residues long. Trimming pared 5 bases from V and 7 bases from J, leaving 12 bases between. CDR3 amino acids: CASSPDSYQPQHF. As DNA, the CDR3 is TGTGCCAGCAGCCCGGACAGTTACCAGCCCCAGCATTTT.

CDR3 nucleotide sequence: TGTGCCAGCAGCCGCAAAACAATCATAAGCTCCTATAATTCACCCCTCCACTTT. It codes for CASSRKTIISSYNSPLHF. The chain couples TRBV11-3 to TRBJ1-6; D is ambiguous. The germline gives CDR1 SGHNT, CDR2 YENEEA. Trimming took 5 bases from V and 0 from J, leaving 17 bases between them. The CDR3 length is 18 residues.

The genes are TRBV9 and TRBJ1-2; the D is unclear. V shed 4 bases and J shed 0 bases, with 16 bases lying between them. The CDR3 has 16 amino acids. Germline V lookup: CDR1 SGDLS, CDR2 YYNGEE. The CDR3 reads CASSPGPSAPNYGYTF. DNA of the CDR3: TGTGCCAGCAGCCCCGGTCCTTCAGCGCCTAACTATGGCTACACCTTC.

The rearrangement joins TRBV6-6 to TRBJ1-2, with 10 bases that match TRBD1. This CDR3 comprises 18 residues. V lost 5 bases and J lost 4; bases outside the gene matches: 16. Germline V CDR1 and CDR2: MNHNY, SVGAGI (reference sequence). Here the CDR3 DNA reads TGTGCCAGCAGTCCACCTCCGGGACAGGGGCTTCGGGGCTATGGCTACACCTTC. This codes for CASSPPPGQGLRGYGYTF.

A single count supports this clone. The genes are TRBV14 and TRBJ2-1; 8 nucleotides match TRBD2. Per germline, CDR1 SGHDN and CDR2 FVKESK. V trimming: 2 bases; J trimming: 10 bases; junction bases outside the gene matches: 16. This CDR3 spans 17 amino acids. For the CDR3, the DNA is TGTGCCAGCAGCCAATTGACCGGGACTAGAGGTTTGACGGAGCAGTTCTTC. The encoded protein is CASSQLTGTRGLTEQFF.

Concerning this clone itself: At one boundary the junction diverges from the germline segment, which might be a read error. The chain is built from TRBV4-2 and TRBJ2-3; 8 nucleotides line up with TRBD1. Germline-derived CDR1 and CDR2 are LGHNA and YNFKEQ. The CDR3 spans 19 residues. The CDR3 region has the DNA TGTGCCAGCAACCAAAGGACAGGGCGTCCACCTTACCACACAGATACGCAGTATTTT. As protein: CASNQRTGRPPYHTDTQYF.

The chain's CDR3 is CASSNTGGEQYV. The DNA for the CDR3 is TGTGCCAGCAGCAACACGGGCGGGGAGCAGTACGTC. The rearrangement links TRBV6-5 to TRBJ2-7, with a weak D call TRBD2 (5 bases). The CDR3 spans 12 residues. Trimming took off 6 bases at V and 7 bases at J, with 13 bases between the two ends. Germline V CDR1 and CDR2: MNHEY, SVGAGI.

The gene calls are TRBV30 and TRBJ2-6; TRBD2 agrees at 13 bases. CDR1 GTSNPN and CDR2 SVGIG come from the germline V gene (reference sequence). CDR3 length: 17 amino acids. The V gene end was trimmed by 3 bases and the J gene end by 0 bases; junction bases not matched to a gene: 2. The CDR3 nucleotides read TGTGCCTGGAGACGGACTAGCGGGGGCTCTGGGGCCAACGTCCTGACTTTC. Its translation is CAWRRTSGGSGANVLTF.

The rearrangement joins TRBV5-5 to TRBJ1-5; tentative D call: TRBD1 (6 bases). Germline CDR1 SGHKS, CDR2 YYEKEE (reference sequence). The germline V and J ends were trimmed by 4 bases and 3 bases, with 14 bases remaining between them. This CDR3 spans 15 amino acids. CDR3 coding DNA: TGTGCCAGCAGCGCCTCAGGGGATGACAATCAGCCCCAGCATTTT. Its translation is CASSASGDDNQPQHF.

The chain couples TRBV6-2 or TRBV6-3 to TRBJ2-5; 9 positions match TRBD2. Germline CDR1 reads MNHEY; CDR2 reads SVGEGT. The CDR3 sequence is 18 residues long. V trimming: 4 bases; J trimming: 6 bases; junction bases outside the gene matches: 18. CDR3 DNA sequence: TGTGCCAGCAGTTTTCTGCTCTTAGCGGGAGAAAGCTGGAAGACCCAGTACTTC. Translation: CASSFLLLAGESWKTQYF.

The genes are TRBV9 and TRBJ1-4; TRBD1 matches at 8 bases. The CDR3 sequence is 15 residues long. The V gene's germline CDR1 is SGDLS and CDR2 YYNGEE. The V segment lost 4 bases and the J segment 4 bases; nucleotides outside the gene matches: 6. CDR3 in DNA: TGTGCCAGCAGCATCCAGGGGGCAAGTAATGAAAAACTGTTTTTT. The encoded protein is CASSIQGASNEKLFF.

The V call is TRBV7-9, the J call TRBJ1-1, with 7 bases lining up with TRBD1. The CDR3 totals 15 residues. With 5 bases clipped from V and 3 bases from J, the junction kept 9 bases outside the gene matches. CDR1 and CDR2 from the germline V gene are SEHNR and FQNEAQ (reference sequence). The CDR3 sequence: CASSRGGEGDTEAFF. CDR3 nucleotides: TGTGCCAGCAGCAGAGGGGGCGAGGGGGACACTGAAGCTTTCTTT.

This clone was detected once. The gene calls are TRBV6-2 or TRBV6-3 and TRBJ2-1; 12 positions match TRBD2. Germline V gene sequence: CDR1 MNHEY, CDR2 SVGEGT. The CDR3 is 14 amino acids. Trimming took 2 bases from V and 10 from J; bases not matched to a gene: 3. The CDR3, as DNA: TGTGCCAGCAGTTACGGGACTAGCGGGCGGGAGCAGTTCTTC. This gives the protein CASSYGTSGREQFF.

CDR3 DNA: TGTGCCAGTAGGTCCGAGGGGAACACTGAAGCTTTCTTT. It specifies CASRSEGNTEAFF. The chain couples TRBV19 to TRBJ1-1; no clear D gene. V dropped 6 bases and J dropped 1 base, with 9 bases sitting between them. Germline values: CDR1 LNHDA, CDR2 SQIVND (reference sequence). There are 13 residues in the CDR3.

In nucleotides, the CDR3 is TGTGCCAGTAGCGGGAGCTCCTACAATGAGCAGTTCTTC. It yields the protein CASSGSSYNEQFF. This chain uses TRBV19 with TRBJ2-1; a possible D gene is TRBD2 (6 bases). Germline assignment: CDR1 LNHDA and CDR2 SQIVND (reference sequence). Trimming removed 6 bases from V and 0 bases from J, with 6 bases in between. The length of the CDR3 is 13 residues. Together with reference TRBV19 and TRBJ2-1, the CDR3 gives the full variable domain: DGGITQSPKYLFRKEGQNVTLSCEQNLNHDAMYWYRQDPGQGLRLIYYSQIVNDFQKGDIAEGYSVSREKKESFPLTVTSAQKNPTAFYLCASSGSSYNEQFFGPGTRLTVL.

The chain recombines TRBV24-1 with TRBJ2-1; TRBD1 might be the D (6 bases). The CDR3 spans 15 residues. CDR1 is KGHDR and CDR2 is SFDVKD in the germline V gene. The ends were cut back, 5 bases at V and 3 bases at J, with 13 bases in the middle. The CDR3 here is CATSAGGGFYNEQFF. CDR3 DNA: TGTGCCACCAGTGCTGGGGGCGGCTTCTACAATGAGCAGTTCTTC.